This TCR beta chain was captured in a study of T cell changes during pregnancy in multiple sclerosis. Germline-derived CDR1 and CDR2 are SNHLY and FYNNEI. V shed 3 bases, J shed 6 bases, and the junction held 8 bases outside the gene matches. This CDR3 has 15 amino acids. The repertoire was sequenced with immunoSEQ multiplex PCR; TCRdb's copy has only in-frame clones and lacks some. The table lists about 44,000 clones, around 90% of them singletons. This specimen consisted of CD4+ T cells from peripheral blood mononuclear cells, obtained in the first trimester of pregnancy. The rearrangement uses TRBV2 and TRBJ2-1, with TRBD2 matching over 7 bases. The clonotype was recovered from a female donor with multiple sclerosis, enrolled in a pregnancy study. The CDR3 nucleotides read TGTGCCAGCAGTGAGGAGGGAGGGCCAACCAATGAGCAGTTCTTC. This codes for CASSEEGGPTNEQFF.